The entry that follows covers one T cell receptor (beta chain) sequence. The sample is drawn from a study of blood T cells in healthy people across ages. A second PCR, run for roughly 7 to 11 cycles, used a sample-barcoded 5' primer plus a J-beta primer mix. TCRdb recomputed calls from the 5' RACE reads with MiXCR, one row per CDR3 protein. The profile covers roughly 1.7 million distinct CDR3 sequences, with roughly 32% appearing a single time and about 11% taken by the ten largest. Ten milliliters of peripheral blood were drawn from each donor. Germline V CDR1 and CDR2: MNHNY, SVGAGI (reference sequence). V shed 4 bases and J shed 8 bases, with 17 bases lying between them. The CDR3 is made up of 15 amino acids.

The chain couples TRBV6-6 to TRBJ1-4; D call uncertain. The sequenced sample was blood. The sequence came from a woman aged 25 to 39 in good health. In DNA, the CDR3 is TGTGCCAGCAGTTCACTTCGGGGTGGGGTAGAAAAACTGTTTTTT. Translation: CASSSLRGGVEKLFF.